This entry lists 10 T cell receptor beta chains sequenced from one sample in a study of shared clonotypes between healthy human individuals. TCRdb's table, derived via immunoSEQ multiplex PCR, lists solely in-frame clones and lacks some. The sample includes over 2,000,000 clones, just over 90% of them seen just once. Terminally differentiated effector memory CD45RA+ cells were excluded from the naive CD8 cells, which were CD45RO-negative and positively selected for CCR7. The specimen was naive CD8+ T cells from PBMCs. All receptors come from a young man in good health. Some clones in this sample may be carry-over from other donors' samples.

V is TRBV27 and J is TRBJ2-7, with D possibly matching TRBD1 (5 bases). The CDR3 loop spans 14 amino acids. Germline CDR1 is MNHEY and CDR2 is SMNVEV (reference sequence). Trimming took 6 bases from V and 2 from J, leaving 14 bases between them. The CDR3 coding sequence is TGTGCCAGCAGCCCTGGACACTATCCCTACGAGCAGTACTTC. Translation gives CASSPGHYPYEQYF.

This chain uses TRBV7-9 with TRBJ1-1; perhaps TRBD1 as D (6 bases). This CDR3 is built from 12 residues. Germline CDR1 reads SEHNR; CDR2 reads FQNEAQ (reference sequence). Trimming cost V 6 bases and J 8 bases, with 13 bases left between them. The CDR3 is CASRGDTTEAFF. DNA of the CDR3: TGTGCCAGCAGAGGGGACACCACCGAAGCTTTCTTT.

This clone has only one observation. This specimen includes other DNA sequences encoding the same CDR3. The chain couples TRBV19 to TRBJ1-1; no clear D gene. This CDR3 comprises 14 residues. The germline V gene encodes CDR1 LNHDA and CDR2 SQIVND (reference sequence). The ends were cut back, 3 bases at V and 3 bases at J, with 11 bases in the middle. CDR3 in amino acids: CASSIDSGDTEAFF. The CDR3, as DNA: TGTGCCAGTAGTATTGATAGTGGAGACACTGAAGCTTTCTTT.

CDR3 amino acids: CASSFFGGVYEQYF. The CDR3 DNA is TGTGCCAGCAGCTTTTTCGGGGGTGTATACGAGCAGTACTTC. The rearrangement uses TRBV7-2 and TRBJ2-7; D is perhaps TRBD2 (6 bases). Germline-derived CDR1 and CDR2 are SGHTA and FQGNSA. V was pared by 3 bases and J by 4 bases, with 13 bases between. The CDR3 runs to 14 residues.

Notes on this clone: At one of its ends the junction is not consistent with the germline gene, which may arise from a read error. The chain combines TRBV7-9 with TRBJ2-1; 9 nucleotides align to TRBD2. Germline values: CDR1 SEHNR, CDR2 FQNEAQ (reference sequence). The CDR3 extends over 15 amino acids. In DNA, the CDR3 is TGTGCTAGCAGCCCTAAATCTAGCGGGGTCAATGAGCAGTTCTTC. Its protein is CASSPKSSGVNEQFF.

The chain combines TRBV7-3 with TRBJ1-2; D is possibly TRBD1 (5 bases). V was pared by 1 base and J by 5 bases, with 11 bases between. The germline V gene has CDR1 SGHTA and CDR2 FQGTGA. CDR3 size: 14 residues. This chain's CDR3 is CASSLRPGTYGYTF. The CDR3 DNA sequence: TGTGCCAGCAGCTTAAGGCCAGGGACTTATGGCTACACCTTC.

V and J are TRBV19 and TRBJ2-5; tentatively, D is TRBD2 (6 bases). The length of the CDR3 is 12 residues. Germline assignment: CDR1 LNHDA and CDR2 SQIVND (reference sequence). Trimming removed 2 bases at V and 7 bases at J, with 8 bases between. The CDR3 DNA reads TGTGCCAGTAGTATATTGGGGGGGACCCAGTACTTC. It encodes CASSILGGTQYF.

The chain joins TRBV7-2 to TRBJ2-1; TRBD1 matches 9 bases. Germline V lookup: CDR1 SGHTA, CDR2 FQGNSA. Trimming took 1 base from V and 4 from J; bases not matched to a gene: 5. The CDR3 is 16 amino acids. The CDR3 nucleotides read TGTGCCAGCAGCTTAGGCCCCGGGACAGGGTACAATGAGCAGTTCTTC. It translates to CASSLGPGTGYNEQFF. The entire variable domain, with the rest obtained from reference TRBV7-2 and TRBJ2-1, is as follows: GAGVSQSPSNKVTEKGKDVELRCDPISGHTALYWYRQSLGQGLEFLIYFQGNSAPDKSGLPSDRFSAERTGGSVSTLTIQRTQQEDSAVYLCASSLGPGTGYNEQFFGPGTRLTVL.

The CDR3 sequence is CATSGRDQETQYF. The CDR3 DNA sequence: TGTGCCACCAGCGGGAGGGACCAAGAGACCCAGTACTTC. The chain combines TRBV15 with TRBJ2-5, with 7 bases fitting TRBD2. This CDR3 has 13 residues. The V and J ends lost 5 bases and 0 bases, in that order; junction bases with no gene match: 0. In germline, CDR1 is LNHNV, CDR2 YYDKDF (reference sequence).

This chain links TRBV4-2 with TRBJ2-7; 8 bases are shared with TRBD1. The CDR3 totals 15 residues. The junction had 9 bases not matched to a gene; V was cut back by 2 bases and J by 6 bases. Germline lookup yields CDR1 LGHNA and CDR2 YNFKEQ. Here the CDR3 DNA reads TGTGCCAGCAGCCAACCAACTGACAGGGGAGGCGAGCAGTACTTC. Its translation is CASSQPTDRGGEQYF.